A single sample gave rise to the 14 T cell receptor beta chains below, sequenced in a study of T cell responses to AZD1222 COVID-19 vaccine. Generated by immunoSEQ multiplex PCR, the TCRdb table keeps only in-frame clones and is missing some. The sample includes approximately 60,000 clones, 84% of them seen just once. Sample: peripheral blood, taken on day 0 of AZD1222 vaccination. These receptors were taken from an adult in good health.

The V call is TRBV4-1, the J call TRBJ1-1; tentative D call: TRBD1 (5 bases). The CDR3 loop spans 14 amino acids. The germline gives CDR1 MGHRA, CDR2 YSYEKL. Trimming pared 5 bases from V and 1 base from J, leaving 11 bases between. In DNA form, the CDR3 reads TGCGCCAGCAGCATATACGGGGCGAACACTGAAGCTTTCTTT. It specifies CASSIYGANTEAFF.

The V gene is TRBV3-1 (or the pseudogene TRBV3-2), the J gene TRBJ2-2; D possibly corresponds to TRBD2 (5 bases). CDR3 length equals 15 residues. V lost 4 bases to trimming and J lost 0 bases, with 9 bases between them. CDR1 is LGHDT, CDR2 YNNKEL, per germline (reference sequence). In DNA, the CDR3 is TGTGCCAGCAGCCGGGCGGGTTCGAACACCGGGGAGCTGTTTTTT. This encodes CASSRAGSNTGELFF.

This clone appeared once. The gene calls are TRBV4-1 and TRBJ1-1; TRBD1 matches 7 bases. CDR3 length equals 15 residues. The J segment lost 0 bases and the V segment lost 2 bases, leaving 3 bases of the junction unmatched. The germline V gene has CDR1 MGHRA and CDR2 YSYEKL. CDR3 residues: CASSQRQGLNTEAFF. In nucleotides, the CDR3 is TGCGCCAGCAGCCAACGACAGGGACTGAACACTGAAGCTTTCTTT.

V usage is TRBV10-1 and J usage is TRBJ2-1; D uncertain. Germline V gives CDR1 WNHNN, CDR2 SYGVQD (reference sequence). The CDR3 has 17 amino acids. Trimming took off 0 bases at V and 4 bases at J, with 16 bases between the two ends. The CDR3 here is CASSESRSVSVYNEQFF. In nucleotides, the CDR3 is TGCGCCAGCAGTGAGTCCCGGTCGGTATCGGTTTACAATGAGCAGTTCTTC.

The chain joins TRBV7-9 to TRBJ2-1; 13 bases are shared with TRBD2. The CDR3 has 16 amino acids. CDR1 and CDR2 (germline): SEHNR, FQNEAQ (reference sequence). Trimming cost V 5 bases and J 7 bases; bases outside gene matches: 8. CDR3 amino acids: CASSPTGTSGVNEQFF. In nucleotides, the CDR3 is TGTGCCAGCAGCCCGACCGGGACTAGCGGGGTGAATGAGCAGTTCTTC.

The chain joins TRBV6-5 to TRBJ2-1; D is unresolved. With 2 bases removed from V and 2 bases from J, the gap between germline ends came to 7 bases. The CDR3 spans 14 residues. Germline-derived CDR1 and CDR2 are MNHEY and SVGAGI. The CDR3 protein is CASSYASAYNEQFF. The DNA of the CDR3 is TGTGCCAGCAGTTACGCATCAGCCTACAATGAGCAGTTCTTC.

The chain employs TRBV7-9 and TRBJ2-7; 7 positions match TRBD2. CDR1 and CDR2 (germline): SEHNR, FQNEAQ (reference sequence). This CDR3 contains 13 residues. The J segment lost 6 bases and the V segment lost 7 bases, leaving 9 bases of the junction unmatched. CDR3 region: CASIRRAGAEQYF. The CDR3 DNA reads as TGTGCCAGCATCAGGAGGGCGGGAGCCGAGCAGTACTTC.

The chain carries TRBV6-2 or TRBV6-3 and TRBJ2-7; D is possibly TRBD1 (5 bases). This CDR3 comprises 13 residues. Trimming stripped 3 bases from V and 1 base from J, with 7 bases between. Germline V gene data show CDR1 as MNHEY and CDR2 as SVGEGT. The CDR3 loop reads CASSYSGSYEQYF. The CDR3 bases are TGTGCCAGCAGTTATTCAGGGTCCTACGAGCAGTACTTC.

This rearrangement joins TRBV27 to TRBJ1-6; 7 bases align to TRBD1. Germline lookup yields CDR1 MNHEY and CDR2 SMNVEV (reference sequence). Unmatched junction bases numbered 4, after V lost 2 bases and J lost 9 bases. CDR3 length: 14 residues. CDR3: CASSLRGLGSPLHF. The CDR3 DNA is TGTGCCAGCAGTTTAAGGGGGCTAGGTTCACCCCTCCACTTT.

The V and J genes are TRBV28 and TRBJ1-2; tentatively, D is TRBD1 (6 bases). The CDR3 covers 15 residues. CDR1 is MDHEN, CDR2 SYDVKM, per germline. The germline V and J ends were trimmed by 7 bases and 4 bases, with 19 bases remaining between them. In DNA form, the CDR3 reads TGTGCCAGCACTACAGCCGGACACAGGGTCTATGGCTACACCTTC. Protein sequence: CASTTAGHRVYGYTF.

This chain links TRBV6-5 with TRBJ2-7; the match to TRBD1 covers 9 bases. Germline CDR1 is MNHEY and CDR2 is SVGAGI. The CDR3 extends over 16 amino acids. Trimming at V came to 4 bases and at J to 3 bases, leaving 10 bases not matched to a gene. DNA of the CDR3: TGTGCCAGCAGTTCATATTGGACAGGGGTGAGCTACGAGCAGTACTTC. It is translated as CASSSYWTGVSYEQYF.

J is TRBJ2-1 and V is TRBV10-3; TRBD1 is a possible D gene (6 bases). V lost 7 bases and J 8 bases, leaving 15 bases between the germline ends. Looked up from germline, CDR1 is ENHRY and CDR2 is SYGVKD. CDR3 size: 13 residues. The CDR3 region has the DNA TGTGCCATCACGAGCCCAACAGGGTATGAGCAGTTCTTC. Its protein is CAITSPTGYEQFF.

This rearrangement joins TRBV5-8 to TRBJ1-5; TRBD1 matches at 12 bases. This CDR3 has 16 residues. J gave up 6 bases and V 1 base, and 5 bases lay outside the gene matches. CDR1 and CDR2 (germline): SGHTS, YDEGEE. CDR3 residues: CASSLRDRGLGQPQHF. In DNA, the CDR3 is TGTGCCAGCAGCTTGCGGGACAGGGGGCTCGGTCAGCCCCAGCATTTT.

This clone turned up a few times. V is TRBV19 and J is TRBJ1-4, with D perhaps TRBD1 (6 bases). V lost 5 bases to trimming and J lost 10 bases, with 23 bases between them. Germline-derived CDR1 and CDR2 are LNHDA and SQIVND (reference sequence). The CDR3 has 16 residues. CDR3 DNA sequence: TGTGCCAGTAGTTCCTCGGGACAACCGGCGGGTGGAAAACTGTTTTTT. Translating it yields CASSSSGQPAGGKLFF.